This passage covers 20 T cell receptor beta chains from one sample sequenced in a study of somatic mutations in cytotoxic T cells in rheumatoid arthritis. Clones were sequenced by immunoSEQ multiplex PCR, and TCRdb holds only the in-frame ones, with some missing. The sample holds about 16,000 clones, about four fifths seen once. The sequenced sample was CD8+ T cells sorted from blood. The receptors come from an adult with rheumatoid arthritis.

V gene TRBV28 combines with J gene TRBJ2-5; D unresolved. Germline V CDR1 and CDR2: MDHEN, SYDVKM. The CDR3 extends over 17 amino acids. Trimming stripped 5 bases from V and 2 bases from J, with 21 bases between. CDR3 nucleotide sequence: TGTGCCAGCAGTCCCCCGCATCCGATCACCACTCAAGAGACCCAGTACTTC. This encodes CASSPPHPITTQETQYF. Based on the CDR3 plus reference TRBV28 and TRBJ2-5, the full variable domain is DVKVTQSSRYLVKRTGEKVFLECVQDMDHENMFWYRQDPGLGLRLIYFSYDVKMKEKGDIPEGYSVSREKKERFSLILESASTNQTSMYLCASSPPHPITTQETQYFGPGTRLLVL.

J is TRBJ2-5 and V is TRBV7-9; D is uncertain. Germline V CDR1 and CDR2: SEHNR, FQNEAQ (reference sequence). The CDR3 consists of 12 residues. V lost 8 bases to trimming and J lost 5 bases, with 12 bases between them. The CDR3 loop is CASGENGETQYF. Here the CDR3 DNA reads TGTGCCAGCGGAGAGAACGGGGAGACCCAGTACTTC.

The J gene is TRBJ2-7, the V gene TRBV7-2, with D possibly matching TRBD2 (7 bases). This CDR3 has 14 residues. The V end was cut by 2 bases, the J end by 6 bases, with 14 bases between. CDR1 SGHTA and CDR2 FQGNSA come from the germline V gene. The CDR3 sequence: CASSLLSGGAEQYF. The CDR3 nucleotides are TGTGCCAGCAGCTTACTTTCTGGGGGGGCCGAGCAGTACTTC.

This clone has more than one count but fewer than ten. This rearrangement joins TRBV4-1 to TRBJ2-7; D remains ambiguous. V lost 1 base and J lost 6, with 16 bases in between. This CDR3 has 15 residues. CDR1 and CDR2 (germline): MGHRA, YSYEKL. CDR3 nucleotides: TGCGCCAGCAGCCAAGTTTACGGAGTCCTATCCGAGCAGTACTTC. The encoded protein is CASSQVYGVLSEQYF.

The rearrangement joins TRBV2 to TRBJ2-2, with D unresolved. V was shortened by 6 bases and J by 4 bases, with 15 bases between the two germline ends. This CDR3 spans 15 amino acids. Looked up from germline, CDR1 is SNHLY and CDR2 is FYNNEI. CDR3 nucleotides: TGTGCCAGCAGGCGTCGAGTTTCGGGCACCGGGGAGCTGTTTTTT. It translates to CASRRRVSGTGELFF.

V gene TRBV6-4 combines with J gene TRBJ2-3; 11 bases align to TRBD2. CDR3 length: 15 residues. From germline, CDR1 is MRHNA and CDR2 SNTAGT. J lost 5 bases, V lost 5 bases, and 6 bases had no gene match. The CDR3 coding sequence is TGTGCCAGCAGTACTCTAGCGGGAGGTGGAGATACGCAGTATTTT. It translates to CASSTLAGGGDTQYF.

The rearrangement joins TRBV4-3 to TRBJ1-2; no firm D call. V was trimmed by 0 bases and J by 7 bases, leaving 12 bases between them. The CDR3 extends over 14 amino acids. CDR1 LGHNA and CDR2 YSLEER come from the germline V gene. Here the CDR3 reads CASSQDRRSAGYTF. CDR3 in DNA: TGCGCCAGCAGCCAAGATAGGCGGTCTGCTGGCTACACCTTC.

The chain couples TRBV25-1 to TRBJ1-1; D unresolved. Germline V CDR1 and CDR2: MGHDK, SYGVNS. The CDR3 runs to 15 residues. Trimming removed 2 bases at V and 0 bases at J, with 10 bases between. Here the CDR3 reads CASSERVAMNTEAFF. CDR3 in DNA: TGTGCCAGCAGTGAACGAGTAGCTATGAACACTGAAGCTTTCTTT.

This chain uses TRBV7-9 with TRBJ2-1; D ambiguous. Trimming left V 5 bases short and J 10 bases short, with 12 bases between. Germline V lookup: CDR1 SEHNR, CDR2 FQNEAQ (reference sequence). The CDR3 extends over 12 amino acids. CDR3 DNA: TGTGCCAGCAGCCTCCCCCCCAGAGAGCAGTTCTTC. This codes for CASSLPPREQFF. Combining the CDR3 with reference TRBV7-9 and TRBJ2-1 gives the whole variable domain DTGVSQNPRHKITKRGQNVTFRCDPISEHNRLYWYRQTLGQGPEFLTYFQNEAQLEKSRLLSDRFSAERPKGSFSTLEIQRTEQGDSAMYLCASSLPPREQFFGPGTRLTVL.

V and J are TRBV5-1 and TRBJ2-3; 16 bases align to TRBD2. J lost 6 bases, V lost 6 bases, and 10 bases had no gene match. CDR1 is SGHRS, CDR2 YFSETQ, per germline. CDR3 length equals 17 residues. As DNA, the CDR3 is TGCGCCAGCATTCCGGGACTAGCGGGAGGGCCGGGTGATACGCAGTATTTT. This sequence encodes CASIPGLAGGPGDTQYF.

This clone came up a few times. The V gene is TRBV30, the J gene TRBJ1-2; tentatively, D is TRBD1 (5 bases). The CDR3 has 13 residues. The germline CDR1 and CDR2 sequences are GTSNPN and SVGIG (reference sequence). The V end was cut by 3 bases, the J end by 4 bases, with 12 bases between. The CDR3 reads CAWSAGHGYGYTF. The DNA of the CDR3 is TGTGCCTGGAGCGCCGGACACGGCTATGGCTACACCTTC.

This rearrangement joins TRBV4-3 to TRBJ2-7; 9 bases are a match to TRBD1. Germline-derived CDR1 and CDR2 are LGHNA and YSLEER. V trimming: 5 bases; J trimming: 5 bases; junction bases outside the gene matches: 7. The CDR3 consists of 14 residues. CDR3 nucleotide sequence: TGCGCCAGCAGCGTAGGGACAGGGAACGACGAGCAGTACTTC. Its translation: CASSVGTGNDEQYF.

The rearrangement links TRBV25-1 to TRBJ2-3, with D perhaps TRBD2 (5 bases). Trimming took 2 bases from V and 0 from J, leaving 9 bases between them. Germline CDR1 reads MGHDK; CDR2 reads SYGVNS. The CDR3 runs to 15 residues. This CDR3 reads CASSEASFSTDTQYF. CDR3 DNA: TGTGCCAGCAGTGAAGCTAGCTTTAGCACAGATACGCAGTATTTT. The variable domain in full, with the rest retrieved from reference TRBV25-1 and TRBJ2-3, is EADIYQTPRYLVIGTGKKITLECSQTMGHDKMYWYQQDPGMELHLIHYSYGVNSTEKGDLSSESTVSRIRTEHFPLTLESARPSHTSQYLCASSEASFSTDTQYFGPGTRLTVL.

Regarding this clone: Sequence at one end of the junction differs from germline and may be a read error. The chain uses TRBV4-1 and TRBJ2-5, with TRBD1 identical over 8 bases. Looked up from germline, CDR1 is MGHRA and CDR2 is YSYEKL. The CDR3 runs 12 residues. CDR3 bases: TGCGCCAGCAGCCAAGATGGACAGGGCAAGGACTTC. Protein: CASSQDGQGKDF.

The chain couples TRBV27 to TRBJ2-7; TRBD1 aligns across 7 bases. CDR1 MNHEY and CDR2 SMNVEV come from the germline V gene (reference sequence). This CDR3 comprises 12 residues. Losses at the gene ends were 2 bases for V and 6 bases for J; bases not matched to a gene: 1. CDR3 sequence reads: CASSLEGAEQYF. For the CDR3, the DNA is TGTGCCAGCAGTTTAGAGGGGGCCGAGCAGTACTTC.

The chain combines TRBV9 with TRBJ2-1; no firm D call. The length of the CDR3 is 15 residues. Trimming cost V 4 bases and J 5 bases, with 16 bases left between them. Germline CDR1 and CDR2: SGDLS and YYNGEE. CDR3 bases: TGTGCCAGCAGCCCCTCCGGGTCTAAGAACAATGAGCAGTTCTTC. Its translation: CASSPSGSKNNEQFF.

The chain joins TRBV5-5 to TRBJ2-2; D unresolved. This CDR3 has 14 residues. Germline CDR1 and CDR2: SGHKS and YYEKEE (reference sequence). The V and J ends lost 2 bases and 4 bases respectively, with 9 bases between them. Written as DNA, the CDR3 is TGTGCCAGCAGCTTAGGCAAAGCCACCGGGGAGCTGTTTTTT. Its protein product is CASSLGKATGELFF.

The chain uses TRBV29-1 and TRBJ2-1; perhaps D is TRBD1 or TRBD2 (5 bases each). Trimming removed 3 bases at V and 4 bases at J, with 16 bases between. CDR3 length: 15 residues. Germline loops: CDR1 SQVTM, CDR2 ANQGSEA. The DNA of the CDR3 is TGCAGCGTTGAGGGACGGGGAGAAGAATACAATGAGCAGTTCTTC. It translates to CSVEGRGEEYNEQFF.

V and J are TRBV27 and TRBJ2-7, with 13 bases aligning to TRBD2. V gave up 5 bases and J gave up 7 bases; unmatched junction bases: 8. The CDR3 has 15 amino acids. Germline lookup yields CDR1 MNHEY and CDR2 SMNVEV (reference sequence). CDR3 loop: CASSLLAGGPREQYF. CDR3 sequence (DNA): TGTGCCAGCAGTCTACTAGCGGGAGGGCCTCGGGAGCAGTACTTC.

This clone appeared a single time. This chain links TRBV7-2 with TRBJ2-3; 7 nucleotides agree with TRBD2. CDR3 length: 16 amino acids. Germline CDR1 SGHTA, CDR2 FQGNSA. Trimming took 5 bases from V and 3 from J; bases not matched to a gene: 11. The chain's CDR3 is CASSPDLREFTDTQYF. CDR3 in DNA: TGTGCCAGCAGCCCCGATTTGCGGGAGTTTACAGATACGCAGTATTTT.